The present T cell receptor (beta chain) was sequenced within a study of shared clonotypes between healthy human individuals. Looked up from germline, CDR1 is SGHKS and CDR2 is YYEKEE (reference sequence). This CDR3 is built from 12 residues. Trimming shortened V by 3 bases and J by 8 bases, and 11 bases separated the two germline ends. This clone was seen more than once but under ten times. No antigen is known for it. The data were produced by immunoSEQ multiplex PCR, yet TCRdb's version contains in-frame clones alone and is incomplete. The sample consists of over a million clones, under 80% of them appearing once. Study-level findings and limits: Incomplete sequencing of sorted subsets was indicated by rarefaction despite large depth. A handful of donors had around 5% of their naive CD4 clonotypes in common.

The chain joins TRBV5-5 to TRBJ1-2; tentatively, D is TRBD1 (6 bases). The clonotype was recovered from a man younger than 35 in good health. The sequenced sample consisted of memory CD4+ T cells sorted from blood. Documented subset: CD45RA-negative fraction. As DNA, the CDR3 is TGTGCCAGCAGCTCACAGGGCGGCGGCTACACCTTC. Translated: CASSSQGGGYTF.